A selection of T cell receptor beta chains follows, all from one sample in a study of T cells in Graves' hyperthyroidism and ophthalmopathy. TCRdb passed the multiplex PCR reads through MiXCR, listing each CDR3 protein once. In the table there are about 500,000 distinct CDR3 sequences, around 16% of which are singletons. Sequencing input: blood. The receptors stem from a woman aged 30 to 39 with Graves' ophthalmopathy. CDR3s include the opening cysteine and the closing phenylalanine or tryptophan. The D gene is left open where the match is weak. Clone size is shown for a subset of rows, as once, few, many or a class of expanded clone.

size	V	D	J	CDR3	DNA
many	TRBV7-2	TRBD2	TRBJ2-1	CASSLGAGGKDEQFF	TGTGCCAGCAGCTTAGGGGCGGGAGGTAAGGATGAGCAGTTCTTC
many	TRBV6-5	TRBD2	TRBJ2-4	CASSYHVKVRESGGIQYF	TGTGCCAGCAGTTACCACGTAAAGGTCCGGGAGTCGGGGGGCATTCAGTACTTC
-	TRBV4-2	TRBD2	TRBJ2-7	CASSQSSGNYEQYF	TGTGCCAGCAGCCAGAGTAGCGGGAACTACGAGCAGTACTTC
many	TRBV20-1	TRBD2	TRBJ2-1	CSAHRDYGGEQFF	TGCAGTGCTCACCGGGACTACGGGGGTGAGCAGTTCTTC
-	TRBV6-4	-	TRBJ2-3	CASSAGSTGVRYF	TGTGCCAGCAGTGCGGGGTCGACAGGAGTTAGGTATTTT
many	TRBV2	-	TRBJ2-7	CASKSDLVDEQYF	TGTGCCAGCAAGTCGGATCTCGTCGACGAGCAGTACTTC
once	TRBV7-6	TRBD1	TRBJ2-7	CASSLGTGTGFNEQYF	TGTGCCAGCAGCTTAGGAACCGGGACAGGGTTTAACGAGCAGTACTTC
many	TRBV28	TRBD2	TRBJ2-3	CASSLGSGRFADTQYF	TGTGCCAGCAGTTTGGGTAGCGGGAGGTTTGCAGATACGCAGTATTTT
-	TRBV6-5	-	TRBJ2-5	CASSSLQISQETQYF	TGTGCCAGCAGTTCCCTACAGATTTCCCAAGAGACCCAGTACTTC
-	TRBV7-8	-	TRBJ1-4	CASSPVGHSVGEKLFF	TGTGCCAGCAGCCCGGTTGGACACTCAGTCGGAGAAAAACTGTTTTTT
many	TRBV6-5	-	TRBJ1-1	CASSYPEEGNTEAFF	TGTGCCAGCAGTTACCCGGAGGAGGGGAACACTGAAGCTTTCTTT
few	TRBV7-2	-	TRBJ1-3	CASSLFPGLSGNTIYF	TGTGCCAGCAGCTTGTTCCCCGGCCTCTCTGGAAACACCATATATTTT
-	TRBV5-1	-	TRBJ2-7	CASSLAPSAGNYEQYF	TGCGCCAGCAGCTTGGCCCCATCGGCTGGGAACTACGAGCAGTACTTC
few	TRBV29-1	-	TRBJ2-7	CSVEFGGSNYEQYF	TGCAGCGTTGAATTTGGGGGCAGCAACTACGAGCAGTACTTC
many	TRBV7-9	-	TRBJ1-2	CASTPLSQRANYGYTF	TGTGCCAGCACCCCCTTGTCCCAGCGAGCTAACTATGGCTACACCTTC
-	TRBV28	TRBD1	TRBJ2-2	CASRWTGDTGELFF	TGTGCCAGCAGATGGACAGGGGACACCGGGGAGCTGTTTTTT
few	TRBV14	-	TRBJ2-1	CASSQVTANEQFF	TGTGCCAGCAGCCAAGTCACAGCTAATGAGCAGTTCTTC
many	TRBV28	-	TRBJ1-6	CASSRPRAPLHF	TGTGCCAGCAGCCGTCCCCGCGCACCCCTCCACTTT
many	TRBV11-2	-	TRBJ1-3	CASSRGLAGNTIYF	TGTGCCAGCAGCCGGGGTTTGGCTGGAAACACCATATATTTT
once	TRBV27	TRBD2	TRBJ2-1	CASIEYDGVGGRAGNEQFF	TGTGCCAGCATTGAATATGATGGGGTCGGGGGGAGGGCCGGCAATGAGCAGTTCTTC
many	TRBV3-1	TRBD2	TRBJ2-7	CASSQGFGTSYEQYF	TGTGCCAGCAGCCAGGGATTCGGGACTAGCTACGAGCAGTACTTC
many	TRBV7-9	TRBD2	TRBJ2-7	CASSSRTSGMHYEQYF	TGTGCCAGCAGCTCTAGGACTAGCGGGATGCACTACGAGCAGTACTTC
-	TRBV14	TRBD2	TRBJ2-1	CASSQDPRWSGGSINEQFF	TGTGCCAGCAGCCAAGATCCCCGTTGGTCTGGCGGGAGTATCAATGAGCAGTTCTTC
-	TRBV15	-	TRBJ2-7	CATSREYEQYF	TGTGCCACCAGCAGAGAATACGAGCAGTACTTC
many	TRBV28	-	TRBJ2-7	CASHETGSSYEQYF	TGTGCCAGCCATGAAACAGGGAGCTCCTACGAGCAGTACTTC
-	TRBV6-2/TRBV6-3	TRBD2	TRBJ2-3	CASSRTSVSTDTQYF	TGTGCCAGCAGTCGAACTAGCGTGAGCACAGATACGCAGTATTTT
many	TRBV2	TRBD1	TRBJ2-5	CASREDRASETQYF	TGTGCCAGCAGGGAGGACAGGGCGAGCGAGACCCAGTACTTC
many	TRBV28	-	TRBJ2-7	CASSGDVQSYEQYF	TGTGCCAGCAGTGGGGACGTACAATCCTACGAGCAGTACTTC
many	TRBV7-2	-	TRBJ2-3	CASSLAGLALAKDTQYF	TGTGCCAGCAGCTTAGCGGGGCTAGCGTTGGCGAAGGATACGCAGTATTTT
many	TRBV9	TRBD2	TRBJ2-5	CASSEGLVGGQETQYF	TGTGCCAGCAGCGAAGGACTAGTGGGGGGCCAAGAGACCCAGTACTTC
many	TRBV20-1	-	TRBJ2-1	CSARPPGTLYEQFF	TGCAGTGCTAGACCGCCCGGGACCCTTTATGAGCAGTTCTTC
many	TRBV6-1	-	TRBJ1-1	CASSYKAGKGEAFF	TGTGCCAGCAGTTACAAGGCAGGGAAAGGGGAAGCTTTCTTT
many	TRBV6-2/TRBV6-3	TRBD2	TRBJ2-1	CASSQGLAGAEQFF	TGTGCCAGCAGCCAGGGACTAGCGGGAGCTGAGCAGTTCTTC
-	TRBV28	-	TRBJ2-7	CASRRGVTYEQYF	TGTGCCAGCAGGAGGGGGGTTACCTACGAGCAGTACTTC
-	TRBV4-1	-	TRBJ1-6	CASSQVRASLNSPLHF	TGCGCCAGCAGCCAAGTTAGGGCCTCGCTCAATTCACCCCTCCACTTT
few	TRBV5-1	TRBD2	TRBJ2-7	CASSLGDYPYEQYF	TGCGCCAGCAGCTTGGGGGACTACCCCTACGAGCAGTACTTC
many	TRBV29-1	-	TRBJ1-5	CSAGGTSGQPQHF	TGCAGCGCCGGAGGGACGTCTGGGCAGCCCCAGCATTTT
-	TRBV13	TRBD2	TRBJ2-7	CASSVGSGRYEQYF	TGTGCCAGCAGCGTTGGCAGCGGGAGATACGAGCAGTACTTC
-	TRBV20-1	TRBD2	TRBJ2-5	CSARGLADSETQYF	TGCAGTGCTAGGGGACTAGCGGACTCGGAGACCCAGTACTTC
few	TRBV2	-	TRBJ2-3	CASSAWDTQYF	TGTGCCAGCAGCGCTTGGGATACGCAGTATTTT
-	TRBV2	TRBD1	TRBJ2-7	CASSPRGQADEQYF	TGTGCCAGCTCACCACGGGGACAGGCTGACGAACAGTACTTC
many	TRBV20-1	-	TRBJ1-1	CSAEDRHGGNTEAFF	TGCAGTGCGGAAGACAGGCATGGGGGGAACACTGAAGCTTTCTTT
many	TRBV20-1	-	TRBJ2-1	CSAKAPQEQFF	TGCAGTGCTAAGGCCCCCCAGGAGCAGTTCTTC
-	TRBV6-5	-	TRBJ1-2	CASSYSDSRGYTF	TGTGCCAGCAGTTACTCGGACAGCAGGGGCTACACCTTC
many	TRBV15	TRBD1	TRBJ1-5	CATSKLRQGFNQPQHF	TGTGCCACCAGCAAGTTACGACAGGGATTCAATCAGCCCCAGCATTTT
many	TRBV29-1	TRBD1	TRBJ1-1	CSVEDRQGNTEAFF	TGCAGCGTTGAAGACCGACAGGGCAACACTGAAGCTTTCTTT
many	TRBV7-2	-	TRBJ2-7	CASTPPWTDLAGEQYF	TGTGCCAGCACCCCTCCGTGGACAGACCTAGCTGGTGAGCAGTACTTC
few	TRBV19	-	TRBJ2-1	CASRKPRGSSYNEQFF	TGTGCCAGTAGAAAGCCGAGAGGAAGCTCCTACAATGAGCAGTTCTTC
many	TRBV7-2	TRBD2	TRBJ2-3	CASSLEGPGTSGRWGLTDTQYF	TGTGCCAGCAGCTTAGAGGGCCCCGGGACTAGCGGGAGGTGGGGGTTAACAGATACGCAGTATTTT
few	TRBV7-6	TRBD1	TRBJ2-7	CASSLGLATGANSYEQYF	TGTGCCAGCAGCTTAGGTTTGGCGACAGGGGCCAACTCCTACGAGCAGTACTTC
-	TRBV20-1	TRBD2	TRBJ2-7	CSAGRLAGVEQYF	TGCAGTGCCGGCAGACTAGCGGGAGTCGAGCAGTACTTC
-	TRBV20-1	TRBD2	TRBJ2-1	CSALGLAGITSGNEQFF	TGCAGTGCTCTGGGACTAGCGGGAATAACTAGCGGGAATGAGCAGTTCTTC
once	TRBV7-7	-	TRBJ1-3	CASSPANGNTIYF	TGTGCTAGCAGCCCCGCTAATGGAAACACCATATATTTT